This T cell receptor (beta chain) was sequenced during a study of CD8 T cells in ankylosing spondylitis (dated by TCRdb to 2016 to 2017). Broadly, across the study: T cell receptor beta repertoires were profiled in healthy donors and ankylosing spondylitis patients so that disease-linked TCR variants could be found. The full study cohort was made up of under 30 ankylosing spondylitis patients and more than 90 healthy donors. Peripheral blood samples were taken, and synovial fluid was additionally collected from ankylosing spondylitis patients. What the authors observed across the whole study: The disease-linked clones had a CD8+ phenotype and were found at relatively low frequencies in peripheral blood. Some motif variants were previously reported in synovial fluid and blood of reactive arthritis patients, suggesting common disease-initiation mechanisms. According to the report, matched synovial fluid samples from ankylosing spondylitis patients were significantly enriched for the disease-linked clones. A TCR beta motif of several highly homologous amino acid variants appeared characteristic of blood from ankylosing spondylitis patients.

Relative to germline, V is missing 7 bases and J is missing 3 bases, with 10 bases of the junction outside any gene match. Taken from cysteine to phenylalanine, the CDR3 has 14 residues. Only the CDR3 DNA is retained, 42 bases long and in frame from the first base. From the germline V gene, CDR1 is SGHRS and CDR2 is YFSETQ. This clonotype was counted at least ten times. This receptor's antigen is unknown. Base qualities are not recorded, but no much larger clone differs from it by a single base. Instrument used: Illumina HiSeq 2500. TCR beta libraries were prepared by quantitative 5'-RACE with molecular barcodes. In the authors' own workflow: To identify disease-linked TCR variants, a new computational method was used, one built on a probabilistic model of VDJ rearrangement. Through fastp at Q25 and MiXCR, TCRdb rebuilt clones from the public reads, retaining in-frame beta chains. Entries that share a CDR3 protein sequence are merged under the most common genes and DNA. These V and J calls are TCRdb output, not the study's own analysis. This sample has some 700,000 distinct CDR3 sequences in its table, and roughly 19% of those were observed once. The ten largest clones add up to about 20% of the sample.

The receptor was derived from a male donor with ankylosing spondylitis. Recombination joined TRBV5-1 with TRBJ2-7, with 7 bases matching TRBD1. Specimen: blood, either unsorted or a sorted T cell fraction (not recorded which). The nucleotide sequence is given as TGCGCCAGCTCCGCCGGGACAGACCTCTACGAGCAGTACTTC. It codes for CASSAGTDLYEQYF.